What follows are 31 T cell receptor beta chains derived from one specimen sequenced in a study of early T cells in non-severe SARS-CoV-2 infection. TCRdb reprocessed the 5' RACE reads with MiXCR, giving one entry per CDR3 protein. Seen here are about 44,000 distinct CDR3 sequences, around 6.1% observed once, and the top ten hold about a fifth. This sample comprised whole blood, obtained at baseline. The receptors here all came from an adult who was a healthcare worker with PCR-confirmed SARS-CoV-2 infection or an uninfected control (not recorded which).

The sample holds many counts of this clonotype. This chain connects TRBV12-3 or TRBV12-4 to TRBJ2-7; D unresolved. The CDR3 runs to 16 residues. Between the trimmed V and J ends, which lost 7 bases and 3 bases, there was a span of 22 bases. CDR3 region: CASTPGPTTKNYEQYF. The CDR3 DNA reads TGTGCCAGCACCCCCGGGCCCACAACCAAGAACTACGAGCAGTACTTC.

This clonotype was seen repeatedly, ten times or more. The rearrangement links TRBV7-2 to TRBJ2-7; the match to TRBD2 covers 9 bases. V was pared by 5 bases and J by 0 bases, with 8 bases of the junction left unmatched. There are 16 residues in the CDR3. Per the germline V gene, CDR1 is SGHTA and CDR2 is FQGNSA. CDR3 loop: CASSPDLAGSSYEQYF. The DNA for the CDR3 is TGTGCCAGCAGCCCCGACCTAGCGGGGAGCTCCTACGAGCAGTACTTC.

This clonotype has a count of ten or more. The CDR3 DNA sequence: TGTGCCAGCAGCTCCTCTTTGGGGACTAGCTACGAGCAGTACTTC. Residues: CASSSSLGTSYEQYF. The gene calls are TRBV6-1 and TRBJ2-7; 8 bases line up with TRBD2. V lost 6 bases and J lost 3; bases outside the gene matches: 10. CDR1 is MNHNS and CDR2 is SASEGT in the germline V gene. The CDR3 has 15 amino acids.

This rearrangement joins TRBV9 to TRBJ2-5; tentative D call: TRBD2 (7 bases). Trimming took off 6 bases at V and 3 bases at J, with 18 bases between the two ends. Looked up from germline, CDR1 is SGDLS and CDR2 is YYNGEE. This CDR3 has 15 amino acids. In nucleotides, the CDR3 is TGTGCCAGCACCTATGGCGGGGGCCCAAAAGAGACCCAGTACTTC. Its protein is CASTYGGGPKETQYF.

This clonotype turned up a few times. V usage is TRBV4-3 and J usage is TRBJ1-1; D unclear. The CDR3 totals 13 residues. With 0 bases removed from V and 4 bases from J, the gap between germline ends came to 6 bases. Germline V lookup: CDR1 LGHNA, CDR2 YSLEER. Here the CDR3 reads CASSQDLTTEAFF. DNA for the CDR3: TGCGCCAGCAGCCAAGACCTAACCACTGAAGCTTTCTTT.

This clonotype was detected ten times or more. The chain recombines TRBV20-1 with TRBJ2-1, with 7 bases fitting TRBD2. J was trimmed by 6 bases and V by 3 bases; bases with no gene match: 11. Germline CDR1 and CDR2: DFQATT and SNEGSKA (reference sequence). The CDR3 loop spans 15 amino acids. CDR3 in amino acids: CSARPSGPRVNEQFF. The CDR3, as DNA: TGCAGTGCTAGGCCTAGCGGACCTAGGGTCAATGAGCAGTTCTTC.

V gene TRBV7-2 combines with J gene TRBJ2-1; D remains unclear. The CDR3 runs 15 residues. The V gene lost 1 base and the J gene lost 4 bases, with 11 bases spanning the gap. Per the germline V gene, CDR1 is SGHTA and CDR2 is FQGNSA. The CDR3 DNA reads as TGTGCCAGCAGCTTAGGATTAGCAATGTACAATGAGCAGTTCTTC. This codes for CASSLGLAMYNEQFF.

This clonotype showed up just a few times. The J gene is TRBJ1-6, the V gene TRBV6-6; TRBD1 aligns across 8 bases. V lost 8 bases to trimming and J lost 10 bases; unmatched junction nucleotides: 13. The germline V gene has CDR1 MNHNY and CDR2 SVGAGI (reference sequence). The CDR3 length is 15 residues. The CDR3 region is CASQVPTGEASPLHF. DNA for the CDR3: TGTGCCAGCCAAGTCCCGACAGGGGAAGCATCACCCCTCCACTTT.

This clonotype was observed a few times. The rearrangement links TRBV7-2 to TRBJ2-1; TRBD2 aligns across 10 bases. This CDR3 spans 15 amino acids. The germline CDR1 and CDR2 sequences are SGHTA and FQGNSA. The V and J ends lost 5 bases and 5 bases, in that order; junction bases with no gene match: 6. The CDR3 is CASSRSGRTDNEQFF. The DNA of the CDR3 is TGTGCCAGCAGCCGTAGCGGGAGGACTGACAATGAGCAGTTCTTC.

The sample holds a few counts of this clonotype. The V and J genes are TRBV4-1 and TRBJ2-1; 12 positions agree with TRBD2. The CDR3 consists of 16 residues. Unmatched junction bases numbered 4, after V lost 3 bases and J lost 4 bases. Germline V lookup: CDR1 MGHRA, CDR2 YSYEKL. This CDR3 is CASSQLLAGGYNEQFF. The CDR3 region has the DNA TGCGCCAGCAGCCAGCTACTAGCGGGGGGATACAATGAGCAGTTCTTC.

This clonotype was seen ten or more times. This chain joins TRBV5-5 and TRBJ2-7; no definite D call. There are 15 residues in the CDR3. CDR1 SGHKS and CDR2 YYEKEE come from the germline V gene (reference sequence). V was clipped by 4 bases and J by 0 bases, with 14 bases between them. The CDR3 DNA reads TGTGCCAGCAGCCTGGGTACAGCGTCCTCCTACGAGCAGTACTTC. It yields the protein CASSLGTASSYEQYF.

With regard to this clonotype: The junction shows a germline mismatch at one end, possibly a read error. The CDR3 bases are TGCGCCAGCACCCAAACAGCACCATCTGGGGCCAACGTCCTGACTTTC. This sequence encodes CASTQTAPSGANVLTF. The chain joins TRBV4-1 to TRBJ2-6; D is uncertain. The CDR3 has 16 amino acids. Germline lookup yields CDR1 MGHRA and CDR2 YSYEKL.

This clonotype was counted ten times or more. The rearrangement uses TRBV7-9 and TRBJ2-5; weak D call: TRBD2 (5 bases). The CDR3 consists of 14 residues. The germline V gene has CDR1 SEHNR and CDR2 FQNEAQ (reference sequence). V lost 5 bases to trimming and J lost 1 base, with 11 bases between them. CDR3 residues: CASSDVAGQETQYF. The CDR3, as DNA: TGTGCCAGCAGCGATGTGGCGGGCCAAGAGACCCAGTACTTC.

This clonotype was seen ten or more times. The rearrangement joins TRBV11-3 to TRBJ2-1; maybe TRBD2 (5 bases). V was clipped by 5 bases and J by 5 bases, with 13 bases between them. The germline V gene has CDR1 SGHNT and CDR2 YENEEA. CDR3 size: 14 residues. CDR3 nucleotide sequence: TGTGCCAGCAGCCCCGAAGGAGCGGACAATGAGCAGTTCTTC. It specifies CASSPEGADNEQFF.

The V call is TRBV9, the J call TRBJ2-3; D ambiguous. From germline, CDR1 is SGDLS and CDR2 YYNGEE. CDR3 length: 14 amino acids. With 1 base removed from V and 1 base from J, the gap between germline ends came to 7 bases. CDR3 sequence (DNA): TGTGCCAGCAGCGTATTGGCGGGCACAGATACGCAGTATTTT. It specifies CASSVLAGTDTQYF.

This clonotype was found many times. This sequence joins TRBV20-1 and TRBJ1-2; 7 nucleotides align to TRBD1. V gave up 0 bases and J gave up 4 bases; unmatched junction bases: 11. Germline CDR1 DFQATT, CDR2 SNEGSKA (reference sequence). This CDR3 spans 16 amino acids. CDR3 amino acids: CSARDTVIGGGYGYTF. The DNA for the CDR3 is TGCAGTGCTAGAGATACCGTGATAGGGGGCGGCTATGGCTACACCTTC.

The genes are TRBV18 and TRBJ1-4; D not resolved. There are 11 residues in the CDR3. Germline V lookup: CDR1 KGHSH, CDR2 LQKENI. With 3 bases removed from V and 8 bases from J, the gap between germline ends came to 4 bases. The DNA of the CDR3 is TGTGCCAGCTCACCGGGAGAAAAACTGTTTTTT. It is translated as CASSPGEKLFF.

This clonotype was seen a handful of times. The J gene is TRBJ2-5, the V gene TRBV3-1, with a weak D call TRBD2 (6 bases). V lost 4 bases to trimming and J lost 5 bases, with 8 bases between them. Germline CDR1 is LGHDT and CDR2 is YNNKEL (reference sequence). The CDR3 consists of 12 residues. The CDR3 DNA sequence: TGTGCCAGCAGCCCGAGCGGGGAGACCCAGTACTTC. Protein sequence: CASSPSGETQYF.

This clonotype was seen a handful of times. The chain joins TRBV14 to TRBJ2-1; D could derive from TRBD1 or TRBD2 (6 bases each). Trimming took off 1 base at V and 7 bases at J, with 20 bases between the two ends. From germline, CDR1 is SGHDN and CDR2 FVKESK. The CDR3 runs to 17 residues. The CDR3 DNA reads as TGTGCCAGCAGCCAAGTCTGGGGAGGAGGGGGTGTTAATGAGCAGTTCTTC. Residues: CASSQVWGGGGVNEQFF.

This clonotype was observed many times. This chain links TRBV10-2 with TRBJ1-5; D remains unclear. The V gene lost 0 bases and the J gene lost 4 bases, with 7 bases spanning the gap. CDR3 length equals 14 residues. Germline CDR1 reads WSHSY; CDR2 reads SAAADI. Written as DNA, the CDR3 is TGCGCCAGCAGTGAGTCGGAGGTAAATCAGCCCCAGCATTTT. Translated, it gives CASSESEVNQPQHF.

This clonotype was observed a handful of times. V usage is TRBV7-8 and J usage is TRBJ2-7, with D maybe TRBD2 (6 bases). Germline CDR1 reads SGHVS; CDR2 reads FQNEAQ. There are 17 residues in the CDR3. With 3 bases removed from V and 2 bases from J, the gap between germline ends came to 20 bases. The CDR3 spells CASSFGGVGRGPYEQYF. CDR3 DNA: TGTGCCAGCAGCTTCGGAGGAGTAGGGCGGGGACCCTACGAGCAGTACTTC.

The sample holds many counts of this clonotype. The junction does not match germline at one end; this may be a read error. The chain carries TRBV27 and TRBJ1-5; 8 bases are a match to TRBD1. The germline gives CDR1 MNHEY, CDR2 SMNVEV (reference sequence). The CDR3 totals 15 residues. CDR3 sequence (DNA): TGTGCCAGCGCAGTATACCCAGGGGGCAACCAGCCCCAGCATTTT. The encoded protein is CASAVYPGGNQPQHF.

This clonotype was detected many times. V is TRBV7-2 and J is TRBJ1-3, with no clear D. Germline CDR1 reads SGHTA; CDR2 reads FQGNSA. V was trimmed by 2 bases and J by 3 bases, leaving 2 bases between them. The CDR3 loop spans 12 amino acids. The CDR3 protein is CASSLYGNTIYF. The CDR3 nucleotides are TGTGCCAGCAGCTTATATGGAAACACCATATATTTT.

Many counts were recorded for this clonotype. The rearrangement uses TRBV7-2 and TRBJ1-6, with 7 positions matching TRBD1. Per the germline V gene, CDR1 is SGHTA and CDR2 is FQGNSA. V was clipped by 7 bases and J by 7 bases; unmatched bases: 10. The CDR3 runs to 15 residues. CDR3 sequence reads: CASKPKTGSNSPLHF. The CDR3 nucleotides are TGTGCCAGCAAACCTAAGACAGGGAGCAATTCACCCCTCCACTTT. Looking up the rest from reference TRBV7-2 and TRBJ1-6 gives the full variable domain: GAGVSQSPSNKVTEKGKDVELRCDPISGHTALYWYRQSLGQGLEFLIYFQGNSAPDKSGLPSDRFSAERTGGSVSTLTIQRTQQEDSAVYLCASKPKTGSNSPLHFGNGTRLTVT.

This clonotype showed up just a few times. This chain connects TRBV11-2 to TRBJ2-5; D call uncertain. Trimming stripped 7 bases from V and 4 bases from J, with 7 bases between. Germline values: CDR1 SGHAT, CDR2 FQNNGV. CDR3 size: 11 residues. CDR3 protein: CASTSAETQYF. The CDR3 coding sequence is TGTGCCAGCACGTCCGCAGAGACCCAGTACTTC.

Only a few counts were recorded for this clonotype. The J gene is TRBJ2-4, the V gene TRBV18; a possible D gene is TRBD2 (6 bases). CDR1 and CDR2 (germline): KGHSH, LQKENI. This CDR3 contains 12 residues. The V gene lost 8 bases and the J gene lost 3 bases, with 8 bases spanning the gap. CDR3 region: CASEEGKNIQYF. As DNA, the CDR3 is TGTGCCAGCGAGGAGGGCAAAAACATTCAGTACTTC.

This clonotype came up a few times. This chain connects TRBV2 to TRBJ1-5, with TRBD1 matching 10 bases. J lost 10 bases, V lost 4 bases, and 10 bases had no gene match. Germline-derived CDR1 and CDR2 are SNHLY and FYNNEI. The CDR3 is 15 amino acids. The CDR3 DNA sequence: TGTGCCAGCAGTGTGGATGTGACAGGGGGCGGACCCCAGCATTTT. Its translation: CASSVDVTGGGPQHF.

The chain joins TRBV7-2 to TRBJ2-7, with a tentative D call TRBD2 (5 bases). The V end lost 5 bases, the J end lost 7 bases, and 21 bases lay between the germline ends. Germline V gene data show CDR1 as SGHTA and CDR2 as FQGNSA. The CDR3 consists of 15 residues. CDR3 coding DNA: TGTGCCAGCAGCCGACCGGGATGGGTTTTGTGGGAGCAGTACTTC. The encoded protein is CASSRPGWVLWEQYF.

In its sample, this clonotype was seen a few times. This CDR3 is CASSPQRSEAFF. CDR3 sequence (DNA): TGTGCCAGCTCACCACAAAGATCTGAAGCTTTCTTT. The chain uses TRBV18 and TRBJ1-1; no clear D gene. CDR1 and CDR2 from the germline V gene are KGHSH and LQKENI. V was pared by 1 base and J by 6 bases, with 6 bases between. The CDR3 sequence is 12 residues long.

The table lists this clonotype with many counts. The rearrangement uses TRBV20-1 and TRBJ2-1, with 13 bases fitting TRBD2. Germline values: CDR1 DFQATT, CDR2 SNEGSKA (reference sequence). With 5 bases clipped from V and 8 bases from J, the junction kept 27 bases outside the gene matches. The CDR3 sequence is 21 residues long. The CDR3 sequence is CSADGTGTLGLAGVQGDEQFF. Here the CDR3 DNA reads TGCAGTGCTGACGGAACCGGGACTCTTGGACTAGCGGGAGTTCAAGGGGATGAGCAGTTCTTC.

This clonotype was counted a few times. The chain combines TRBV14 with TRBJ1-6; the match to TRBD1 covers 10 bases. Germline assignment: CDR1 SGHDN and CDR2 FVKESK. CDR3 length: 15 amino acids. The J segment lost 8 bases and the V segment lost 1 base, leaving 2 bases of the junction unmatched. The CDR3 sequence: CASSQVDRGHSPLHF. CDR3 sequence (DNA): TGTGCCAGCAGCCAAGTTGACAGGGGGCATTCACCCCTCCACTTT.